One and the same sample provided the 10 T cell receptor beta chains below, sequenced in a study of OX40 agonist ivuxolimab in advanced cancers. Sequencing used immunoSEQ multiplex PCR; TCRdb keeps in-frame clones, though not all of them. The profile shows about 32,000 clones, around nine tenths of them singletons. This material consisted of CD4+ or CD8+ T cells sorted from blood, taken in a trial of the OX40 agonist ivuxolimab. These receptors all come from an adult with an advanced solid tumor such as melanoma, head and neck, liver or kidney cancer.

This sequence joins TRBV7-9 and TRBJ2-7; possible D gene TRBD2, 5 bases. Germline CDR1 SEHNR, CDR2 FQNEAQ (reference sequence). With 2 bases removed from V and 0 bases from J, the gap between germline ends came to 11 bases. The CDR3 totals 15 residues. Written as DNA, the CDR3 is TGTGCCAGCAGCTTATCCCCTAGCTTCTCCTACGAGCAGTACTTC. This translates into CASSLSPSFSYEQYF.

The rearrangement links TRBV11-3 to TRBJ2-1; D remains ambiguous. The CDR3 totals 13 residues. Between the trimmed V and J ends, which lost 0 bases and 4 bases, there was a span of 4 bases. CDR1 SGHNT and CDR2 YENEEA come from the germline V gene. As DNA, the CDR3 is TGTGCCAGCAGCTTAGAACGATACAATGAGCAGTTCTTC. Its translation is CASSLERYNEQFF.

J is TRBJ2-7 and V is TRBV2, with D tentatively TRBD1 (5 bases). Per the germline V gene, CDR1 is SNHLY and CDR2 is FYNNEI. CDR3 length: 12 residues. The ends were cut back, 8 bases at V and 3 bases at J, with 11 bases in the middle. The CDR3 DNA reads as TGTGCCAGCGGACCGACAGTCTACGAGCAGTACTTC. The encoded protein is CASGPTVYEQYF.

The chain recombines TRBV5-1 with TRBJ1-4, with TRBD1 identical over 8 bases. Germline V lookup: CDR1 SGHRS, CDR2 YFSETQ. With 0 bases clipped from V and 1 base from J, the junction kept 8 bases outside the gene matches. The CDR3 runs 18 residues. The CDR3: CASSLVGTGSVTNEKLFF. CDR3 nucleotide sequence: TGCGCCAGCAGCTTGGTAGGGACAGGCAGTGTAACTAATGAAAAACTGTTTTTT.

The V call is TRBV28, the J call TRBJ2-1; perhaps TRBD2 as D (5 bases). V shed 3 bases and J shed 4 bases, with 16 bases lying between them. CDR3 size: 16 residues. The germline CDR1 and CDR2 sequences are MDHEN and SYDVKM. CDR3 amino acids: CASSFRGPGVYNEQFF. CDR3 in DNA: TGTGCCAGCAGTTTTCGCGGGCCTGGGGTTTACAATGAGCAGTTCTTC. Variable domain in full (rest from reference TRBV28 and TRBJ2-1): DVKVTQSSRYLVKRTGEKVFLECVQDMDHENMFWYRQDPGLGLRLIYFSYDVKMKEKGDIPEGYSVSREKKERFSLILESASTNQTSMYLCASSFRGPGVYNEQFFGPGTRLTVL.

The rearrangement uses TRBV5-1 and TRBJ2-5, with TRBD2 identical over 7 bases. V trimming: 1 base; J trimming: 1 base; junction bases outside the gene matches: 1. Per the germline V gene, CDR1 is SGHRS and CDR2 is YFSETQ. The CDR3 is made up of 14 amino acids. CDR3 nucleotides: TGCGCCAGCAGCTTGTGGGGGGGCCAAGAGACCCAGTACTTC. It translates to CASSLWGGQETQYF.

The V and J genes are TRBV5-4 and TRBJ1-2; perhaps TRBD1 as D (5 bases). The CDR3 is made up of 14 amino acids. V was clipped by 1 base and J by 4 bases, with 11 bases between them. Per the germline V gene, CDR1 is SGHNT and CDR2 is YYREEE (reference sequence). The CDR3 sequence is CASSLTGTIYGYTF. DNA of the CDR3: TGTGCCAGCAGCTTGACCGGGACCATCTATGGCTACACCTTC.

This sequence joins TRBV2 and TRBJ2-7; possible D gene TRBD1, 6 bases. Germline loops: CDR1 SNHLY, CDR2 FYNNEI. The CDR3 has 15 residues. V dropped 6 bases and J dropped 2 bases, with 17 bases sitting between them. CDR3 bases: TGTGCCAGCAGAAGTTTACAGGGTCCCCCCTACGAGCAGTACTTC. Its protein is CASRSLQGPPYEQYF.

The chain joins TRBV19 to TRBJ1-1, with D perhaps TRBD1 (6 bases). Germline CDR1 reads LNHDA; CDR2 reads SQIVND (reference sequence). This CDR3 comprises 15 residues. V was pared by 7 bases and J by 4 bases, with 19 bases between. CDR3 bases: TGTGCCAGTACCTCCTGGGGGGGGGCTGGCACTGAAGCTTTCTTT. Protein product: CASTSWGGAGTEAFF.

The sample holds one count of this clone. The chain is built from TRBV29-1 and TRBJ1-2, with D unresolved. The CDR3 covers 12 residues. Trimming pared 4 bases from V and 1 base from J, leaving 7 bases between. Germline CDR1 SQVTM, CDR2 ANQGSEA. The CDR3 loop is CSVGQFNYGYTF. The DNA of the CDR3 is TGCAGCGTTGGACAATTTAACTATGGCTACACCTTC.